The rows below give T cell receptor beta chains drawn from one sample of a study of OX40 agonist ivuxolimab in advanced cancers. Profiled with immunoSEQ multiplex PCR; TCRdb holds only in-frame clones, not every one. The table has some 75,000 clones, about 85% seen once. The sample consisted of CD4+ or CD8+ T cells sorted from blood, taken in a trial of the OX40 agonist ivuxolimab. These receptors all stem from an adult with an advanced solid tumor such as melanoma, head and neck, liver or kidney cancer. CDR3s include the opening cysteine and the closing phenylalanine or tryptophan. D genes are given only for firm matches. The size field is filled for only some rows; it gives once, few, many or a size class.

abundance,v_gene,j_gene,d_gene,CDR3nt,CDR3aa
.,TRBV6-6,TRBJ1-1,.,TGTGCCGGGGCAGGGAAGACTGAAGCTTTCTTT,CAGAGKTEAFF
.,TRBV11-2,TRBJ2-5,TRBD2,TGTGCCAGCTCGGGGACTAGCGGGGTAAAGACCCAGTACTTC,CASSGTSGVKTQYF
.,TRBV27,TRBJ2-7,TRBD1,TGTGCCAGCAGTTTAGAGACAGGGTCCTACGAGCAGTACTTC,CASSLETGSYEQYF
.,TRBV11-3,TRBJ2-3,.,TGTGCCAGCAGCTTAGTTGTGGCAGATACGCAGTATTTT,CASSLVVADTQYF
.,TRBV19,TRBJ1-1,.,TGTGCCAGTAGTTTTGGCCGACTGAACACTGAAGCTTTCTTT,CASSFGRLNTEAFF
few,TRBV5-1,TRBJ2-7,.,TGCGCCAGCAGCTCCGAGACTAGACGAAGCGAGCAGTACTTC,CASSSETRRSEQYF
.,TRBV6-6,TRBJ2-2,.,TGTGCCAGCAAGCAGGGTGGGACCGGGGAGCTGTTTTTT,CASKQGGTGELFF
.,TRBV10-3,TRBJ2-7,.,TGTGCCATCAGGGGCGGGTACGAGCAGTACTTC,CAIRGGYEQYF
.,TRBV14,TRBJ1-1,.,TGTGCCAGCAGCCAAGAACTCTGGGCAGGGCAGAACACTGAAGCTTTCTTT,CASSQELWAGQNTEAFF
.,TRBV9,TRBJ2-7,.,TGTGCCAGCAGCGTAGATATGGGACCCTCCTACGAGCAGTACTTC,CASSVDMGPSYEQYF
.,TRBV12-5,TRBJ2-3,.,TGTGCTAGTGGTTTGGGGGTCGTACCGGCAGATACGCAGTATTTT,CASGLGVVPADTQYF
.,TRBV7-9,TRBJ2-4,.,TGTGCCAGCAGCGCAACCTTGAAACAGGGTTTAACCAAAAACATTCAGTACTTC,CASSATLKQGLTKNIQYF
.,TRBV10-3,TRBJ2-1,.,TGTGCCATCAGTGATCTCGGCTTTGAGCAGTTCTTC,CAISDLGFEQFF
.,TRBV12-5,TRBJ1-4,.,TGTGCTAGTGGTTTGAAGACCACGGACCGCCGAGGTGAAAAACTGTTTTTT,CASGLKTTDRRGEKLFF
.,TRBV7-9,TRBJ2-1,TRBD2,TGTGCCAGCAGCCCCGCCGGGGGACTAGCGGGTCTCAATGAGCAGTTCTTC,CASSPAGGLAGLNEQFF
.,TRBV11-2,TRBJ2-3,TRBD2,TGTGCCAGCAGCTTAGGCCTAGCGGGGGGCGCAGATACGCAGTATTTT,CASSLGLAGGADTQYF
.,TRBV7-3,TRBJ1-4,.,TGTGCCAGCAGCTTAATGTGTACAGAGAGTAATGAAAAACTGTTTTTT,CASSLMCTESNEKLFF
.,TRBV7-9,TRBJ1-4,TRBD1,TGTGCCAGCAGCTCGTCGGACAGGGGATCAACTAATGAAAAACTGTTTTTT,CASSSSDRGSTNEKLFF
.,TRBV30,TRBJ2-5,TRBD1,TGTGCCTGGAGGGAAGGGGGCCTACAAGAGACCCAGTACTTC,CAWREGGLQETQYF
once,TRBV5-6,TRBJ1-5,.,TGTGCCAGCAGCTTCTCGGGGGGGCGTCAGCCCCAGCATTTT,CASSFSGGRQPQHF
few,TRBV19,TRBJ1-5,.,TGTGCCAGTAGTATGAGAGGGGTCGGGGGCAGCAGGGATCAGCCCCAGCATTTT,CASSMRGVGGSRDQPQHF
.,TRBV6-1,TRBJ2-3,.,TGTGCCAGCAGTCTAAGTAGAACTAGCACAGATACGCAGTATTTT,CASSLSRTSTDTQYF
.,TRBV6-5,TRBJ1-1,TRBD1,TGTGCCAGCAGTTACCCGGACAGGCAAGCTTTCTTT,CASSYPDRQAFF
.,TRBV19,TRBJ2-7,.,TGTGCCAGTATCCCCTCGGCGGGGGCTCTCTCCTACGAGCAGTACTTC,CASIPSAGALSYEQYF
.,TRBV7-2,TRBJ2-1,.,TGTGCCAGCAGCTTAGAATGGGGATCCTACAATGAGCAGTTCTTC,CASSLEWGSYNEQFF
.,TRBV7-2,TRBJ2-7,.,TGTGCCAGCAGCTTAAGGGGCAGGGACCACGAGCAGTACTTC,CASSLRGRDHEQYF
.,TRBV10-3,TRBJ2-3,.,TGTGCCATCAGCAAAGGGAGGGGGTCAGATACGCAGTATTTT,CAISKGRGSDTQYF
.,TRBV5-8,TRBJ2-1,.,TGTGCCAGCAGAAAGGGGACGAGTTCCTACAATGAGCAGTTCTTC,CASRKGTSSYNEQFF
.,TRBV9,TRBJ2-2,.,TGTGCCAGCAGCCTTAGCCCCACCGGGGAGCTGTTTTTT,CASSLSPTGELFF
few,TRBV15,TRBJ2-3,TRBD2,TGTGCCACCAGCAGAGCTCGGGGGGTCACAGATACGCAGTATTTT,CATSRARGVTDTQYF
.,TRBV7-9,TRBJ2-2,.,TGTGCCAGCAGCCCCTTGGGCGGGGAGCTGTTTTTT,CASSPLGGELFF
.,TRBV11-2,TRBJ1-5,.,TGTGCCAGCAGCTTAGACCCCGGGGCAAATCAGCCCCAGCATTTT,CASSLDPGANQPQHF
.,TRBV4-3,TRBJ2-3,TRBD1,TGCGCCAGCAGTCGCCAGGGGGCCAACACAGATACGCAGTATTTT,CASSRQGANTDTQYF
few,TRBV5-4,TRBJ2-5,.,TGTGCCAGCAGCTTGAGGTCCATGAGGAACCAAGAGACCCAGTACTTC,CASSLRSMRNQETQYF
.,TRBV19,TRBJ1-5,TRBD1,TGTGCCAGTAGTAAGTCCGACAGGGCGTTTGGTTTGGGCAATCAGCCCCAGCATTTT,CASSKSDRAFGLGNQPQHF
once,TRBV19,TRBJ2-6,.,TGTGCCAGTAGTATGGGGGCCAACGTCCTGACTTTC,CASSMGANVLTF
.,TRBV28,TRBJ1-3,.,TGTGCCAGCAGTTTGAAAGGAAACACCATATATTTT,CASSLKGNTIYF
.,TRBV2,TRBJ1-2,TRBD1,TGTGCCAGTTCCGGGACAGGTATTGGCTACACCTTC,CASSGTGIGYTF
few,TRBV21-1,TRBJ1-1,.,TGTGCCAGCAGCACGGTCGGCCCGAAGGTCAGGGGCCTGAACACTGAAGCTTTCTTT,CASSTVGPKVRGLNTEAFF
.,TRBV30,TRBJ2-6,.,TGTGCCTGGAGTGCCGACAGGTTCTCTGGGGCCAACGTCCTGACTTTC,CAWSADRFSGANVLTF
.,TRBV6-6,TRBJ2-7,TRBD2,TGTGCCAGCAGTTACTCCCGGGACTACCATGAAGAGCAGTACTTC,CASSYSRDYHEEQYF
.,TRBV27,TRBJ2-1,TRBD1,TGTGCCAGCAGTCCCGGGACAGGATCCTACAATGAGCAGTTCTTC,CASSPGTGSYNEQFF
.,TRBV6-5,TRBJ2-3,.,TGTGCCAGCACCAAGCCTAGCACAGATACGCAGTATTTT,CASTKPSTDTQYF